One T cell receptor (beta chain) is described in this entry. The record originates from a study of shared clonotypes between healthy human individuals. Repertoires were generated with immunoSEQ multiplex PCR, while TCRdb's copy carries only in-frame clones and drops some. Of about 380,000 clones in the sample, 96% were seen once. The sequence was obtained from a man aged 25 to 40 in good health. Sequences were obtained from memory CD8+ T cells sorted from blood. As for subset: CD45RO+ cells pooled with CCR7-negative TemRA cells.

CDR3 sequence reads: CASSQETESTDTQYF. The CDR3, as DNA: TGCGCCAGCAGCCAAGAAACGGAGAGCACAGATACGCAGTATTTT. V is TRBV4-1 and J is TRBJ2-3; no clear D gene. The CDR3 loop spans 15 amino acids. V was shortened by 0 bases and J by 0 bases, with 7 bases between the two germline ends. Germline V gene lookup returns CDR1 MGHRA and CDR2 YSYEKL.